This T cell receptor (beta chain) was profiled in a study of Ad26.COV2.S vaccination and SARS-CoV-2 variants. The treatment here: some 20 received Ad26.COV2.S at low or high dose, single or two shots; 5 received placebo; per-sample allocation not given. Specimens were obtained on day 63 following the first vaccine or placebo injection. Generated by immunoSEQ multiplex PCR, the TCRdb table keeps only in-frame clones and is missing some. This table has fewer than 600,000 clones, 80% to 90% appearing once. This CDR3 contains 15 residues. Germline V CDR1 and CDR2: KGHSH, LQKENI. Between the trimmed V and J ends, which lost 6 bases and 0 bases, there was a span of 14 bases.

The sample was peripheral blood, taken in a trial of Ad26.COV2.S vaccine versus placebo. The clonotype originates from a person between 18 and 59 years old who received the Ad26.COV2.S COVID-19 vaccine or a placebo. J is TRBJ2-5 and V is TRBV18; no reliable D call. The CDR3 region has the DNA TGTGCCAGCTCCCCCCTAACTGGATACCAAGAGACCCAGTACTTC. Protein sequence: CASSPLTGYQETQYF.